The source of this T cell receptor (beta chain) is a study of Graves' ophthalmopathy and Graves' hyperthyroidism. Across the whole study: Blood was drawn at initial diagnosis, before any treatment.

In this cohort, patients with other autoimmune diseases, uncontrolled infections, pregnancy or lactation were excluded. Per the germline V gene, CDR1 is MNHNS and CDR2 is SASEGT. The length of the CDR3 is 15 residues. Trimming shortened V by 8 bases and J by 4 bases, and 20 bases separated the two germline ends. The authors amplified TCR beta CDR3 regions from RNA transcripts. After a first-round RT-PCR with HTBI primers, a second-round multiplex PCR was run. TCRdb itself ran the multiplex PCR reads through MiXCR, one entry per CDR3 protein. The repertoire consists of hundreds of thousands of distinct CDR3 sequences, with over 15% occurring once and the leading ten covering around 6.6%. This clonotype was counted ten times or more.

The chain has TRBV6-1 and TRBJ2-5, with unresolved D. The clonotype comes from a young woman with stable Graves' hyperthyroidism. Sequencing was done on a sample of peripheral blood. The CDR3, as DNA: TGTGCCAGCGAACGCGGCTCCGGTAGAGGAGAGACCCAGTACTTC. This translates into CASERGSGRGETQYF.